These 13 T cell receptor beta chains were sequenced from one sample in a study of spatial heterogeneity in lung cancer. Regarding the study as a whole: Expanded intratumoral alpha and beta TCR counts tracked tumor mutation counts.

A single record per CDR3 protein comes from TCRdb applying MiXCR to the 5' RACE reads. The sample consists of around 9,600 distinct CDR3 sequences, approximately 5.5% of them appearing once. Indicated time point: sample taken at primary tumor resection. Their antigens are not known. Sequenced here: lung tumor tissue, sampled at surgery. The receptor set was obtained from a female donor with early-stage non-small cell lung cancer.

The V and J genes are TRBV7-8 and TRBJ2-2; the match to TRBD1 covers 9 bases. In germline, CDR1 is SGHVS, CDR2 FQNEAQ. This CDR3 has 15 residues. The ends lost 5 bases at V and 8 bases at J; junction bases unmatched: 9. In DNA, the CDR3 is TGTGCCAGCAGCAAAGGGACAGGGACACCGGGGGAGCTGTTTTTT. This codes for CASSKGTGTPGELFF.

The sample holds many counts of this clonotype. The CDR3 sequence: CASSRTSGWGDTQYF. The CDR3 coding sequence is TGTGCCAGCAGCCGGACTAGCGGATGGGGGGATACGCAGTATTTT. This chain joins TRBV6-2 or TRBV6-3 and TRBJ2-3, with TRBD2 matching over 10 bases. Germline CDR1 is MNHEY and CDR2 is SVGEGT. The V segment lost 6 bases and the J segment 6 bases; nucleotides outside the gene matches: 9. This CDR3 region has 15 residues.

By frequency in the sample, this clonotype is medium-sized (0.01 to 0.1%). The CDR3 DNA sequence: TGTGCCAGCTCGCCGACATACAGTGCGATGAACACTGAAGCTTTCTTT. Its translation is CASSPTYSAMNTEAFF. This rearrangement joins TRBV18 to TRBJ1-1; D remains ambiguous. Germline values: CDR1 KGHSH, CDR2 LQKENI. V dropped 6 bases and J dropped 0 bases, with 17 bases sitting between them. This CDR3 spans 16 amino acids.

This clonotype has a count of ten or more. The chain has TRBV4-1 and TRBJ2-5, with D uncertain. CDR3 length equals 13 residues. The V end lost 0 bases, the J end lost 4 bases, and 6 bases lay between the germline ends. The V gene's germline CDR1 is MGHRA and CDR2 YSYEKL. The CDR3 sequence: CASSQEKVETQYF. The CDR3 DNA reads TGCGCCAGCAGCCAAGAAAAGGTAGAGACCCAGTACTTC.

The sample holds many counts of this clonotype. This chain connects TRBV12-3 or TRBV12-4 to TRBJ1-2; D unresolved. CDR3 size: 13 residues. V was cut by 3 bases and J by 8 bases, with 13 bases left in between. The CDR3 region is CASSLTVLLGYTF. The CDR3 coding sequence is TGTGCCAGCAGTTTGACTGTCCTGTTGGGCTACACCTTC.

This clonotype was seen many times. The chain recombines TRBV14 with TRBJ2-7; perhaps TRBD2 as D (5 bases). In germline, CDR1 is SGHDN, CDR2 FVKESK. V gave up 7 bases and J gave up 3 bases, with 13 bases separating them. This CDR3 comprises 13 residues. This CDR3 reads CASNHLGDYEQYF. Written as DNA, the CDR3 is TGTGCCAGCAACCACCTCGGGGACTACGAGCAGTACTTC.

Many counts were recorded for this clonotype. The chain has TRBV5-4 and TRBJ1-2; D is uncertain. Trimming pared 4 bases from V and 6 bases from J, leaving 13 bases between. Germline loops: CDR1 SGHNT, CDR2 YYREEE (reference sequence). This CDR3 has 13 residues. CDR3 in amino acids: CASSDARGDGYTF. CDR3 in DNA: TGTGCCAGCAGCGACGCCCGTGGCGATGGCTACACCTTC.

This clonotype was seen repeatedly, ten times or more. The chain uses TRBV30 and TRBJ2-2, with TRBD2 identical over 13 bases. This CDR3 has 17 residues. The J segment lost 7 bases and the V segment lost 5 bases, leaving 13 bases of the junction unmatched. The germline gives CDR1 GTSNPN, CDR2 SVGIG (reference sequence). CDR3 coding DNA: TGTGCCTGGGGGCGACTAGCGGGAGGCAAGAAAAACGGGGAGCTGTTTTTT. As protein: CAWGRLAGGKKNGELFF.

This clonotype occurred once. At one of its ends the junction is not consistent with the germline gene, which may arise from a read error. The gene calls are TRBV12-3 or TRBV12-4 and TRBJ2-1; D unresolved. This CDR3 has 14 residues. CDR3 coding DNA: TGTGCCAGCAGTTTTACAGTCTCCTACAATGAGCAGTCCTTC. Translated, it gives CASSFTVSYNEQSF.

This clonotype was recorded many times. The chain combines TRBV20-1 with TRBJ2-1; 8 positions agree with TRBD2. CDR1 and CDR2 from the germline V gene are DFQATT and SNEGSKA (reference sequence). This CDR3 region has 14 residues. V lost 4 bases and J lost 2; bases outside the gene matches: 4. CDR3 coding DNA: TGCAGTGCTAATGCGGGAGGCCCCTACAATGAGCAGTTCTTC. Translating it yields CSANAGGPYNEQFF.

This clonotype is large within its sample. This rearrangement joins TRBV7-6 to TRBJ1-1; tentative D call: TRBD1 (5 bases). CDR1 is SGHVS, CDR2 FNYEAQ, per germline. Trimming left V 5 bases short and J 0 bases short, with 16 bases between. CDR3 length equals 16 residues. The CDR3 nucleotides are TGTGCCAGCAGCCCGACTCGGACAAATATGAACACTGAAGCTTTCTTT. Its protein product is CASSPTRTNMNTEAFF. The variable domain in full, with the rest retrieved from reference TRBV7-6 and TRBJ1-1, is GAGVSQSPRYKVTKRGQDVALRCDPISGHVSLYWYRQALGQGPEFLTYFNYEAQQDKSGLPNDRFSAERPEGSISTLTIQRTEQRDSAMYRCASSPTRTNMNTEAFFGQGTRLTVV.

This clonotype has at least ten counts. The rearrangement joins TRBV3-1 to TRBJ1-6, with unresolved D. CDR1 is LGHDT, CDR2 YNNKEL, per germline (reference sequence). CDR3 length: 17 residues. The V end lost 0 bases, the J end lost 0 bases, and 9 bases lay between the germline ends. The CDR3 DNA sequence: TGTGCCAGCAGCCAAGACAGACTGAGCTCCTATAATTCACCCCTCCACTTT. Translating gives CASSQDRLSSYNSPLHF.

By share, this clonotype ranks as medium-sized. V gene TRBV20-1 combines with J gene TRBJ1-5; D is unresolved. Trimming shortened V by 5 bases and J by 5 bases, and 31 bases separated the two germline ends. Germline V gene lookup returns CDR1 DFQATT and CDR2 SNEGSKA (reference sequence). The CDR3 contains 19 residues. CDR3 sequence: CSASPGPRRIGTVYQPQHF. CDR3 in DNA: TGCAGTGCTTCCCCCGGGCCCAGGAGGATTGGAACCGTCTATCAGCCCCAGCATTTT.